The 24 T cell receptor beta chains listed next were all sequenced from one sample in a study of blood T cell repertoires in COVID-19. Profiling relied on immunoSEQ multiplex PCR, and the TCRdb table lists in-frame clones only, not all of them. The sample has approximately 440,000 clones, around 89% seen once. The sequenced material came from peripheral blood. The receptor set was obtained from a woman aged 50 to 60 with COVID-19, enrolled during active disease.

The chain recombines TRBV5-1 with TRBJ1-2; D perhaps matches TRBD1 (6 bases). V was clipped by 3 bases and J by 7 bases, with 19 bases between them. This CDR3 has 15 residues. Germline lookup yields CDR1 SGHRS and CDR2 YFSETQ. Here the CDR3 reads CASSYGQSEYGGYTF. The CDR3 nucleotides read TGCGCCAGCAGCTATGGACAGTCCGAATACGGTGGCTACACCTTC.

The chain carries TRBV19 and TRBJ2-7; D ambiguous. Germline V gene lookup returns CDR1 LNHDA and CDR2 SQIVND (reference sequence). The CDR3 sequence is 12 residues long. Trimming removed 7 bases at V and 3 bases at J, with 10 bases between. The CDR3 loop reads CASIGSNYEQYF. The CDR3 region has the DNA TGTGCCAGTATCGGGTCAAACTACGAGCAGTACTTC.

The gene calls are TRBV5-8 and TRBJ2-7; D possibly corresponds to TRBD1 (5 bases). Germline loops: CDR1 SGHTS, CDR2 YDEGEE. The V end lost 7 bases, the J end lost 3 bases, and 14 bases lay between the germline ends. CDR3 size: 13 residues. This chain's CDR3 is CASLVRGVYEQYF. The DNA of the CDR3 is TGTGCCAGCCTGGTAAGGGGCGTCTACGAGCAGTACTTC.

The V gene is TRBV24-1, the J gene TRBJ1-2, with D possibly being TRBD1 (6 bases). V was shortened by 7 bases and J by 6 bases, with 14 bases between the two germline ends. Germline-derived CDR1 and CDR2 are KGHDR and SFDVKD. This CDR3 spans 13 amino acids. CDR3 nucleotide sequence: TGTGCCACCAGCCCACAGGGACGGGATGGCTACACCTTC. This translates into CATSPQGRDGYTF.

A word on this clone: One junction end does not reproduce the germline sequence, and a read error may be involved. The V and J genes are TRBV5-4 and TRBJ1-2, with D possibly being TRBD1 (5 bases). The CDR3 length is 11 residues. CDR1 SGHNT and CDR2 YYREEE come from the germline V gene (reference sequence). This CDR3 is CASTRGGISSF. CDR3 coding DNA: TGTGCCAGCACTCGGGGGGGGATTTCAAGCTTC.

The genes are TRBV5-1 and TRBJ1-1; TRBD1 matches at 8 bases. V lost 4 bases, J lost 3 bases, and 5 bases stayed unmatched. The CDR3 consists of 14 residues. Looked up from germline, CDR1 is SGHRS and CDR2 is YFSETQ. CDR3 in DNA: TGCGCCAGCAGCGTCTACAGGGGGGACACTGAAGCTTTCTTT. It specifies CASSVYRGDTEAFF.

The CDR3 DNA reads as TGTGCCAGCAGTTCCGACAGGGTCGAAGCTTTCTTT. It translates to CASSSDRVEAFF. The V and J genes are TRBV12-3 or TRBV12-4 and TRBJ1-1; 7 bases align to TRBD1. J lost 8 bases, V lost 4 bases, and 4 bases had no gene match. There are 12 residues in the CDR3.

Turning to this clone: The sample contains more than one DNA sequence encoding this CDR3. The genes are TRBV30 and TRBJ1-1; D call uncertain. The CDR3 covers 12 residues. Germline CDR1 reads GTSNPN; CDR2 reads SVGIG (reference sequence). V gave up 3 bases and J gave up 0 bases, with 5 bases separating them. This CDR3 reads CAWSRMNTEAFF. The CDR3 DNA follows: TGTGCCTGGAGCAGGATGAACACTGAAGCTTTCTTT.

There are a few counts of this clone. V usage is TRBV25-1 and J usage is TRBJ1-1, with D possibly matching TRBD1 (6 bases). Germline values: CDR1 MGHDK, CDR2 SYGVNS. This CDR3 has 14 amino acids. V shed 0 bases and J shed 8 bases, with 13 bases lying between them. CDR3 nucleotides: TGTGCCAGCAGTGAATATTCAGGGGTTAGAGAAGCTTTCTTT. It is translated as CASSEYSGVREAFF.

V is TRBV7-9 and J is TRBJ2-5; 8 positions match TRBD2. Germline V lookup: CDR1 SEHNR, CDR2 FQNEAQ (reference sequence). The CDR3 extends over 12 amino acids. The junction had 0 bases not matched to a gene; V was cut back by 5 bases and J by 4 bases. CDR3 loop: CASSRGGETQYF. CDR3 bases: TGTGCCAGCAGCCGGGGGGGAGAGACCCAGTACTTC.

This chain uses TRBV6-1 with TRBJ1-1, with unresolved D. The CDR3 covers 14 residues. The germline CDR1 and CDR2 sequences are MNHNS and SASEGT. Trimming took off 3 bases at V and 7 bases at J, with 15 bases between the two ends. Here the CDR3 reads CASSDADSSDEAFF. For the CDR3, the DNA is TGTGCCAGCAGTGACGCAGACTCAAGTGATGAAGCTTTCTTT.

This chain joins TRBV11-3 and TRBJ2-2, with D uncertain. CDR3 length equals 12 residues. Deletions cut 4 bases from V and 5 bases from J, with 5 bases between. CDR1 is SGHNT and CDR2 is YENEEA in the germline V gene. CDR3 amino acids: CASSSFTGELFF. The CDR3 DNA reads as TGTGCCAGCAGCTCCTTTACCGGGGAGCTGTTTTTT.

The CDR3 DNA reads as TGTGCCAGCAGCTTAGCGCAAGGGGGATTGAACACTGAAGCTTTCTTT. Its protein is CASSLAQGGLNTEAFF. The chain couples TRBV7-2 to TRBJ1-1; tentative D call: TRBD1 (6 bases). The CDR3 runs to 16 residues. The germline gives CDR1 SGHTA, CDR2 FQGNSA. V lost 0 bases to trimming and J lost 0 bases, with 11 bases between them. The full variable domain, rest sourced from reference TRBV7-2 and TRBJ1-1, is GAGVSQSPSNKVTEKGKDVELRCDPISGHTALYWYRQSLGQGLEFLIYFQGNSAPDKSGLPSDRFSAERTGGSVSTLTIQRTQQEDSAVYLCASSLAQGGLNTEAFFGQGTRLTVV.

This chain joins TRBV19 and TRBJ1-2; D ambiguous. This CDR3 contains 13 residues. Between the trimmed V and J ends, which lost 6 bases and 4 bases, there was a span of 12 bases. The germline V gene encodes CDR1 LNHDA and CDR2 SQIVND (reference sequence). CDR3 sequence (DNA): TGTGCCAGTAGCCTGACTCCCATCTATGGCTACACCTTC. Its protein is CASSLTPIYGYTF.

CDR3: CASSPGRGQSSGNTIYF. For the CDR3, the DNA is TGCGCCAGCAGCCCCGGGCGGGGTCAGAGCTCTGGAAACACCATATATTTT. The chain recombines TRBV5-1 with TRBJ1-3; no firm D call. V was pared by 4 bases and J by 0 bases, with 17 bases between. CDR3 length: 17 residues. Germline V CDR1 and CDR2: SGHRS, YFSETQ.

The chain uses TRBV30 and TRBJ1-2; 9 bases are a match to TRBD1. Trimming removed 0 bases from V and 7 bases from J; junction bases left unmatched: 3. CDR1 and CDR2 from the germline V gene are GTSNPN and SVGIG (reference sequence). This CDR3 has 13 residues. CDR3 coding DNA: TGTGCCTGGAGTGTGGGACAGGGTCTTGGCTACACCTTC. The encoded protein is CAWSVGQGLGYTF.

This chain links TRBV5-1 with TRBJ2-1; 11 bases are shared with TRBD1. Germline V gives CDR1 SGHRS, CDR2 YFSETQ. With V trimmed by 4 bases and J by 8 bases, 8 bases remained unmatched. This CDR3 is 15 amino acids long. Here the CDR3 DNA reads TGCGCCAGCAGCCGCGGACAGGGGGCGACTGATGAGCAGTTCTTC. The encoded protein is CASSRGQGATDEQFF.

CDR3 nucleotide sequence: TGTGCCAGTAGTATTGGGACAGGGGGAGAGAGCGCTGAAGCTTTCTTT. Amino acids: CASSIGTGGESAEAFF. The chain couples TRBV19 to TRBJ1-1; 11 bases are a match to TRBD1. V shed 3 bases, J shed 6 bases, and the junction held 9 bases outside the gene matches. The germline V gene encodes CDR1 LNHDA and CDR2 SQIVND (reference sequence). This CDR3 region has 16 residues.

This chain links TRBV2 with TRBJ1-1; D uncertain. Trimming took 6 bases from V and 5 from J, leaving 16 bases between them. Germline V gene sequence: CDR1 SNHLY, CDR2 FYNNEI. This CDR3 spans 14 amino acids. Here the CDR3 reads CASSLGSVLTEAFF. DNA for the CDR3: TGTGCCAGCAGCCTAGGATCGGTTTTAACTGAAGCTTTCTTT.

DNA of the CDR3: TGTGCCAGTAATGACAGGGGAAATTCACCCCTCCACTTT. The encoded protein is CASNDRGNSPLHF. The gene calls are TRBV19 and TRBJ1-6; 8 bases agree with TRBD1. Germline CDR1 and CDR2: LNHDA and SQIVND (reference sequence). The CDR3 runs to 13 residues. The V and J ends lost 7 bases and 7 bases, in that order; junction bases with no gene match: 3.

V and J are TRBV4-1 and TRBJ2-7; perhaps TRBD2 as D (7 bases). V was trimmed by 0 bases and J by 2 bases, leaving 20 bases between them. The CDR3 extends over 18 amino acids. Germline CDR1 reads MGHRA; CDR2 reads YSYEKL. CDR3: CASSQDPLGGGLTYEQYF. The CDR3 region has the DNA TGCGCCAGCAGCCAAGACCCCCTCGGCGGGGGCCTCACCTACGAGCAGTACTTC.

The V call is TRBV2, the J call TRBJ1-5; D not certain. Germline V gene lookup returns CDR1 SNHLY and CDR2 FYNNEI. This CDR3 is built from 15 residues. The ends were cut back, 0 bases at V and 6 bases at J, with 12 bases in the middle. The chain's CDR3 is CASSEASLGGQPQHF. CDR3 sequence (DNA): TGTGCCAGCAGTGAAGCCTCGCTAGGCGGTCAGCCCCAGCATTTT.

The chain uses TRBV21-1 and TRBJ2-2; the D call TRBD2 from the table was never checked on the DNA. TRBV21-1 is flagged as a pseudogene. CDR3 length equals 16 residues. The CDR3 reads CASSKGRSTGTGELFF. CDR3 bases: TGTGCCAGCAGCAAAGGAAGGTCTACGGGGACCGGGGAGCTGTTTTTT.

The CDR3 region has the DNA TGTGCCAGCAGTTTAGGGGAGGAATTGAGCTATGGCTACACCTTC. This codes for CASSLGEELSYGYTF. This rearrangement joins TRBV6-2 or TRBV6-3 to TRBJ1-2; possible D gene TRBD1, 5 bases. The CDR3 covers 15 residues. CDR1 and CDR2 (germline): MNHEY, SVGEGT. Trimming cost V 4 bases and J 4 bases, with 16 bases left between them.